One and the same sample provided the 11 T cell receptor beta chains below, sequenced in a study of memory CD4+ T cells and cytomegalovirus serostatus. Only in-frame clones appear in the TCRdb table, and some are missing; sequencing was by immunoSEQ multiplex PCR. The data show approximately 40,000 clones, over 65% seen once. The sort gate was single viable CD3+CD4+CD8-CD45RO+ cells for memory CD4+ T cells. Sequenced material: memory CD4+ T cells from blood. Every receptor here comes from an adult in good health and CMV-seronegative.

J is TRBJ1-1 and V is TRBV5-4, with D possibly matching TRBD1 (5 bases). In germline, CDR1 is SGHNT, CDR2 YYREEE (reference sequence). The CDR3 is 14 amino acids. Deletions cut 2 bases from V and 1 base from J, with 9 bases between. CDR3: CASSLQESNTEAFF. DNA for the CDR3: TGTGCCAGCAGCTTACAGGAATCGAACACTGAAGCTTTCTTT.

In its sample, this clone ranks as medium-sized. The chain employs TRBV7-2 and TRBJ2-1; D is perhaps TRBD1 or TRBD2 (5 bases each). Germline V lookup: CDR1 SGHTA, CDR2 FQGNSA. CDR3 size: 14 residues. Deletions cut 3 bases from V and 6 bases from J, with 12 bases between. The CDR3 here is CASSLTSGANEQFF. CDR3 bases: TGTGCCAGCAGCTTGACTTCCGGGGCCAATGAGCAGTTCTTC.

This sequence joins TRBV6-4 and TRBJ2-5; 8 bases match TRBD2. V dropped 6 bases and J dropped 4; count of bases not matched to a gene: 16. Germline V gene lookup returns CDR1 MRHNA and CDR2 SNTAGT. CDR3 length: 17 amino acids. The DNA of the CDR3 is TGTGCCAGCAGGGTTACATTTAATAGCGGGACTAGAGAGACCCAGTACTTC. Translation: CASRVTFNSGTRETQYF.

This clone was seen only a few times. The chain is built from TRBV2 and TRBJ2-6; 7 bases map to TRBD1. CDR1 and CDR2 from the germline V gene are SNHLY and FYNNEI. V trimming: 6 bases; J trimming: 0 bases; junction bases outside the gene matches: 14. This CDR3 comprises 19 residues. This CDR3 is CASSQPRDRTSSGANVLTF. Here the CDR3 DNA reads TGTGCCAGCAGCCAACCCCGGGACAGAACGAGCTCTGGGGCCAACGTCCTGACTTTC.

The chain is built from TRBV27 and TRBJ2-5, with D possibly TRBD2 on 6 matching bases. Between the trimmed V and J ends, which lost 2 bases and 2 bases, there was a span of 6 bases. CDR3 length: 13 amino acids. CDR1 MNHEY and CDR2 SMNVEV come from the germline V gene (reference sequence). The CDR3 sequence is CASSLREQETQYF. CDR3 DNA: TGTGCCAGCAGTTTACGGGAGCAAGAGACCCAGTACTTC.

The gene calls are TRBV10-1 and TRBJ2-7; D may be TRBD2 (6 bases). The CDR3 loop spans 14 amino acids. The V and J ends lost 4 bases and 7 bases respectively, with 17 bases between them. Looked up from germline, CDR1 is WNHNN and CDR2 is SYGVQD (reference sequence). CDR3 sequence reads: CASSGGLPFWEQYF. The DNA for the CDR3 is TGCGCCAGCAGTGGGGGACTCCCATTCTGGGAGCAGTACTTC.

The chain carries TRBV7-2 and TRBJ1-4; tentatively, D is TRBD1 (5 bases). CDR1 and CDR2 from the germline V gene are SGHTA and FQGNSA. V was clipped by 2 bases and J by 1 base, with 14 bases between them. CDR3 length: 17 residues. The CDR3 DNA follows: TGTGCCAGCAGCTTACCGGGCCGAGGGGAAACTAATGAAAAACTGTTTTTT. Translated, it gives CASSLPGRGETNEKLFF.

The J gene is TRBJ2-5, the V gene TRBV18, with 9 bases that match TRBD2. The junction had 12 bases not matched to a gene; V was cut back by 2 bases and J by 5 bases. Germline CDR1 reads KGHSH; CDR2 reads LQKENI. This CDR3 comprises 17 residues. CDR3 coding DNA: TGTGCCAGCTCACCAAGGAGACTAGCGGCCGAGGGGGAGACCCAGTACTTC. This sequence encodes CASSPRRLAAEGETQYF. Drawing the rest from reference TRBV18 and TRBJ2-5, the complete variable domain is NAGVMQNPRHLVRRRGQEARLRCSPMKGHSHVYWYRQLPEEGLKFMVYLQKENIIDESGMPKERFSAEFPKEGPSILRIQQVVRGDSAAYFCASSPRRLAAEGETQYFGPGTRLLVL.

This chain uses TRBV20-1 with TRBJ2-7; D gene unclear. This CDR3 region has 11 residues. V was shortened by 6 bases and J by 2 bases, with 8 bases between the two germline ends. In germline, CDR1 is DFQATT, CDR2 SNEGSKA (reference sequence). The CDR3 sequence is CSANGPYEQYF. As DNA, the CDR3 is TGCAGTGCCAACGGCCCCTACGAGCAGTACTTC.

V is TRBV7-9 and J is TRBJ2-1; D may be TRBD1 (6 bases). V gave up 5 bases and J gave up 0 bases, with 17 bases separating them. The CDR3 extends over 17 amino acids. The germline gives CDR1 SEHNR, CDR2 FQNEAQ (reference sequence). CDR3: CASSPTPDRSSYNEQFF. CDR3 bases: TGTGCCAGCAGCCCTACACCTGACAGGAGCTCCTACAATGAGCAGTTCTTC.

This clone showed up just once. The chain uses TRBV7-2 and TRBJ2-3; D gene ambiguous. Trimming removed 5 bases from V and 6 bases from J, with 12 bases in between. Germline loops: CDR1 SGHTA, CDR2 FQGNSA. There are 13 residues in the CDR3. As DNA, the CDR3 is TGTGCCAGCAGCCCACTGGCCACCGATACGCAGTATTTT. Its protein product is CASSPLATDTQYF.